This T cell receptor beta chain was sequenced during a study of siplizumab effects on memory and regulatory T cells. Overall study results and limits: Naive T cells were seemingly more diverse than memory cells, and major contributions to the alloresponse seemed to be made by them.

In regard to this clone: Its antigen is still unknown.

The length of the CDR3 is 12 residues. Germline values: CDR1 MGHDK, CDR2 SYGVNS. V dropped 4 bases and J dropped 2 bases, with 4 bases sitting between them. Per sample, the assay covered 80,000 to 100,000 TCR templates. Libraries were prepared by immunoSEQ multiplex PCR; TCRdb keeps only in-frame clonotypes and omits some of them. This table holds some 120,000 clones, around 94% found once. This sequence originates from a human donor in good health. V gene TRBV25-1 combines with J gene TRBJ2-3; D unclear. The sample taken for sequencing was non-Treg CD4+ T cells sorted from blood. For the CDR3, the DNA is TGTGCCAGCAGTGTACTCACAGATACGCAGTATTTT. Its translation: CASSVLTDTQYF. The full variable domain, completed using reference TRBV25-1 and TRBJ2-3, is EADIYQTPRYLVIGTGKKITLECSQTMGHDKMYWYQQDPGMELHLIHYSYGVNSTEKGDLSSESTVSRIRTEHFPLTLESARPSHTSQYLCASSVLTDTQYFGPGTRLTVL.